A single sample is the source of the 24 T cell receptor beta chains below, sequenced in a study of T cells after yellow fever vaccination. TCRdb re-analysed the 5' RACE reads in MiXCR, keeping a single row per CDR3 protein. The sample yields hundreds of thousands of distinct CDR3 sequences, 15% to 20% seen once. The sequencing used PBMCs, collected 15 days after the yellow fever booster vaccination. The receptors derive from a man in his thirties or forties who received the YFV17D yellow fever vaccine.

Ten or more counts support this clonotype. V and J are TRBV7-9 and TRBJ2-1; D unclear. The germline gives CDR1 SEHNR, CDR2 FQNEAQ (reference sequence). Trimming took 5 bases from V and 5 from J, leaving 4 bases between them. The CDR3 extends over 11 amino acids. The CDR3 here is CASSQNNEQFF. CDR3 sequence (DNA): TGTGCCAGCAGCCAGAACAATGAGCAGTTCTTC.

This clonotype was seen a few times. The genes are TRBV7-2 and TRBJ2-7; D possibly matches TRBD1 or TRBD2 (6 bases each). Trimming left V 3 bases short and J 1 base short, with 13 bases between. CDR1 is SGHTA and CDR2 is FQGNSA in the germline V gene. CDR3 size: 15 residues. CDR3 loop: CASSLGAGTSYEQYF. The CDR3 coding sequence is TGTGCCAGCAGCTTGGGGGCGGGAACGTCCTACGAGCAGTACTTC.

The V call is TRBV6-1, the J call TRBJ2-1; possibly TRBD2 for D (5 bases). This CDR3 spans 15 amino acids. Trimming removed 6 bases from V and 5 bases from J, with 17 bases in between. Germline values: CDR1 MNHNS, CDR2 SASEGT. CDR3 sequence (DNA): TGTGCCAGCAGCAGGATGACTATCACGCACAATGAGCAGTTCTTC. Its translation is CASSRMTITHNEQFF.

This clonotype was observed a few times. The CDR3 bases are TGCAGCGTGGACGGAGTCCAAGAGACCCAGTACTTC. Translating it yields CSVDGVQETQYF. The chain uses TRBV29-1 and TRBJ2-5; no clear D. Germline assignment: CDR1 SQVTM and CDR2 ANQGSEA. Trimming left V 6 bases short and J 1 base short, with 9 bases between. The CDR3 consists of 12 residues.

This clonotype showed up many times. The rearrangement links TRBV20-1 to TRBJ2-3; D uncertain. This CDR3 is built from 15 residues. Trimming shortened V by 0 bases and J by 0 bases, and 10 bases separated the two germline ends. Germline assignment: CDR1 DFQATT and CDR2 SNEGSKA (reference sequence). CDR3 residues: CSARDRHQSTDTQYF. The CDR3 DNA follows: TGCAGTGCTAGAGATCGGCACCAAAGCACAGATACGCAGTATTTT.

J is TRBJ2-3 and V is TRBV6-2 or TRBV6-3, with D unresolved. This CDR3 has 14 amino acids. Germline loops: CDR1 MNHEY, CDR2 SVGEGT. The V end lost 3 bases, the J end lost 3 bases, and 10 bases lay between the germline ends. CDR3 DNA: TGTGCCAGCAGTTATTTATTAAGGACAGATACGCAGTATTTT. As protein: CASSYLLRTDTQYF.

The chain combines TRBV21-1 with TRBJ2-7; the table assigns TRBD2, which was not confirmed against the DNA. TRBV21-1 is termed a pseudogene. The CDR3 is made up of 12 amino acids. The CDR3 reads CASSITSGEQYF. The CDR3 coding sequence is TGTGCCAGCAGCATAACTAGCGGAGAGCAGTACTTC.

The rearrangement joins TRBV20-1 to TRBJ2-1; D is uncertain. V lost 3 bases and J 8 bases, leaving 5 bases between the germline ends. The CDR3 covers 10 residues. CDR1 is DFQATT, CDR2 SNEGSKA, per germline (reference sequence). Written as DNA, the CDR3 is TGCAGTGCTAGTTTCCATGAGCAGTTCTTC. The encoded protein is CSASFHEQFF.

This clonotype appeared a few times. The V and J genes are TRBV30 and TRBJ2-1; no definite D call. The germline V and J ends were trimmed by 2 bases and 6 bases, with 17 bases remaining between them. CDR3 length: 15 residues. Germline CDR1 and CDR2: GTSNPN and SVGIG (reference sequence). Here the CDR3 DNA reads TGTGCCTGGAGTCGGCCGGGTTCCTACAGCAATGAGCAGTTCTTC. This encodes CAWSRPGSYSNEQFF. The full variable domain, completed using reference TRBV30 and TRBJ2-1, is SQTIHQWPATLVQPVGSPLSLECTVEGTSNPNLYWYRQAAGRGLQLLFYSVGIGQISSEVPQNLSASRPQDRQFILSSKKLLLSDSGFYLCAWSRPGSYSNEQFFGPGTRLTVL.

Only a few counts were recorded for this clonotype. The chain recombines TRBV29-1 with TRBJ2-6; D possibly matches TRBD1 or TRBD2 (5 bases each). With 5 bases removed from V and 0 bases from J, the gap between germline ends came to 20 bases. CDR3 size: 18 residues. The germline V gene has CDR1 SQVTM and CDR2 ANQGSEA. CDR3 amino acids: CSVQGGRRGTSGANVLTF. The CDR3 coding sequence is TGCAGCGTTCAAGGCGGAAGACGGGGCACCTCTGGGGCCAACGTCCTGACTTTC.

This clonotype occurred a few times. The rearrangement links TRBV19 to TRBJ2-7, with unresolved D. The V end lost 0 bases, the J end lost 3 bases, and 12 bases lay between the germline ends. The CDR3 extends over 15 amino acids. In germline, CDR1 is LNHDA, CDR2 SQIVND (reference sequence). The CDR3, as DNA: TGTGCCAGTAGTATAGACGGGTCTCGTCTCTACGAGCAGTACTTC. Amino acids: CASSIDGSRLYEQYF.

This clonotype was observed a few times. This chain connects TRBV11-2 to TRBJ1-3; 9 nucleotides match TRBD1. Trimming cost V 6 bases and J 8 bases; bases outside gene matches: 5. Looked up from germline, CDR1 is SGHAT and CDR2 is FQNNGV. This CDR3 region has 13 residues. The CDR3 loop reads CASSLGQGDTIYF. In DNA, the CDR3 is TGTGCCAGCAGTTTGGGACAGGGAGACACCATATATTTT.

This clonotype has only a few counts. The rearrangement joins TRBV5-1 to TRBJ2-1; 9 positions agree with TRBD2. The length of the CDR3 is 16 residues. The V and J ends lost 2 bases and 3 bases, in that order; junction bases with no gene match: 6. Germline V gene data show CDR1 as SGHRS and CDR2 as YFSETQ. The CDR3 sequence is CASSFGGRADYNEQFF. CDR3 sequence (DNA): TGCGCCAGCAGCTTTGGCGGGAGGGCCGACTACAATGAGCAGTTCTTC. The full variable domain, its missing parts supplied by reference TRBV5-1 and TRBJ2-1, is KAGVTQTPRYLIKTRGQQVTLSCSPISGHRSVSWYQQTPGQGLQFLFEYFSETQRNKGNFPGRFSGRQFSNSRSEMNVSTLELGDSALYLCASSFGGRADYNEQFFGPGTRLTVL.

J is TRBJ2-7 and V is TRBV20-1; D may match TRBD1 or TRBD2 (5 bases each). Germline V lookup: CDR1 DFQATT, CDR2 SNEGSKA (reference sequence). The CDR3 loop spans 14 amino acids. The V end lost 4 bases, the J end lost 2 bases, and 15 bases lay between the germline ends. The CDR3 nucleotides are TGCAGTGCTAATTTCCGGGGCCGAACCTACGAGCAGTACTTC. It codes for CSANFRGRTYEQYF.

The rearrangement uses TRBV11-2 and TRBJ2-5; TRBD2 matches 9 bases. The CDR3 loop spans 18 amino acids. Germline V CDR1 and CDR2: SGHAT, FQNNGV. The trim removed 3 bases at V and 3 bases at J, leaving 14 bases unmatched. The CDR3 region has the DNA TGTGCCAGCAGCTTCGGACTGGCGGGAGGGCCCGAAAAAGAGACCCAGTACTTC. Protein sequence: CASSFGLAGGPEKETQYF.

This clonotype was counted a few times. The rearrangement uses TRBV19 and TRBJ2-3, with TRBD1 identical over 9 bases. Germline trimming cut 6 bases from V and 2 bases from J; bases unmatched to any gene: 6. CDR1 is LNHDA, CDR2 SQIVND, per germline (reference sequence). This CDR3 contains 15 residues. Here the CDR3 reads CASRAGTGITDTQYF. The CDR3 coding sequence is TGTGCCAGTAGAGCCGGGACAGGGATCACAGATACGCAGTATTTT.

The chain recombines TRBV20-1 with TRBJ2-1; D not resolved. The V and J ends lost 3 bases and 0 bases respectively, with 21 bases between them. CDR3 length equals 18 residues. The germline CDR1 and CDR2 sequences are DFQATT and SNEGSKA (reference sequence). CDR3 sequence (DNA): TGCAGTGCTAGTCGCGCCCCGGGCGCGATGGGCTCCTACAATGAGCAGTTCTTC. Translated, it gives CSASRAPGAMGSYNEQFF.

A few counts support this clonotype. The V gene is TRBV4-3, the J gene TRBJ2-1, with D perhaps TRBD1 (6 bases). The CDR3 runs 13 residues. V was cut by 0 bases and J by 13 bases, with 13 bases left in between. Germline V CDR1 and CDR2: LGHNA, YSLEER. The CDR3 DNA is TGCGCCAGCAGCCAAGAAGTCCGGGACACCCAGTTCTTC. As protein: CASSQEVRDTQFF.

In DNA form, the CDR3 reads TGTGCCTGGAGCCCTCGTCGCGAGCAGTACTTC. As protein: CAWSPRREQYF. The gene calls are TRBV30 and TRBJ2-7; D is undetermined. Trimming cost V 3 bases and J 6 bases, with 9 bases left between them. CDR1 GTSNPN and CDR2 SVGIG come from the germline V gene (reference sequence). This CDR3 region has 11 residues.

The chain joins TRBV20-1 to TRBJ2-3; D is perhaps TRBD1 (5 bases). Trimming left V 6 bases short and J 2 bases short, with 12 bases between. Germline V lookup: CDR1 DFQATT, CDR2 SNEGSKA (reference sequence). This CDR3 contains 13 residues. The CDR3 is CSARRADTDTQYF. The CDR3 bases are TGCAGTGCACGCAGGGCAGACACAGATACGCAGTATTTT.

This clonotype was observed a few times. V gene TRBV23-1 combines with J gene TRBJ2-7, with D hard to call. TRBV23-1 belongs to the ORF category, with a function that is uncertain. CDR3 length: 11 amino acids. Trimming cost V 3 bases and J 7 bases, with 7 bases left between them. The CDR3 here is CASSHTREQYF. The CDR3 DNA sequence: TGCGCCAGCAGTCACACGAGGGAGCAGTACTTC.

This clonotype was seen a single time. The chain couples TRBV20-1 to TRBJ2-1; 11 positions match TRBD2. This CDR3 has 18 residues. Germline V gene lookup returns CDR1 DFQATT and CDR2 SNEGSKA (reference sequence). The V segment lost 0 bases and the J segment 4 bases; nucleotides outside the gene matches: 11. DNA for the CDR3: TGCAGTGCTAGAGATCCCCTTACTAGCGGGAGATCGTACAATGAGCAGTTCTTC. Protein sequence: CSARDPLTSGRSYNEQFF.

The CDR3 DNA reads as TGTGCCAGCAGCTTAGGAGGGTCAGGGGGAGGTACGCAGTATTTT. Translating gives CASSLGGSGGGTQYF. The chain couples TRBV7-2 to TRBJ2-3; D may be TRBD1 (7 bases). Germline loops: CDR1 SGHTA, CDR2 FQGNSA. The CDR3 loop spans 15 amino acids. Trimming left V 1 base short and J 8 bases short, with 16 bases between.

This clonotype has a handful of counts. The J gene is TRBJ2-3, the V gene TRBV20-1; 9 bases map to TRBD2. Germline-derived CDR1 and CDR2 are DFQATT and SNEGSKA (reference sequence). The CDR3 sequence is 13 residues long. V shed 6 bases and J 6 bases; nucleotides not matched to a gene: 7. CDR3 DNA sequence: TGCAGTGCGCCGCGGGAGGGGGCGGATACGCAGTATTTT. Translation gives CSAPREGADTQYF.